Below, 15 T cell receptor beta chains from the same sample are listed, as sequenced in a study of regulatory T cells in long-lasting Graves disease. Time point meaning: newly diagnosed GD, antithyroid drugs for less than 3 months. The TCR library used RNA extracted from PBMCs. According to the study, TCR beta libraries were built with iRepertoire HTBI primers and CDR3-region Arm-PCR. TCRdb processed the multiplex PCR reads anew with MiXCR; each CDR3 protein has one entry. Counted here are hundreds of thousands of distinct CDR3 sequences, roughly 15% occurring once; the ten biggest clones make up around 19%. Another study also made use of these data, one on T cells in Graves' hyperthyroidism and ophthalmopathy.

Sequencing was performed on peripheral blood mononuclear cells (PBMCs), taken at new diagnosis, from a patient treated with antithyroid drugs. These receptors were taken from a woman aged 30 to 39 with Graves disease.

This clonotype came up a few times. This chain links TRBV5-1 with TRBJ2-6; perhaps TRBD1 as D (5 bases). V was clipped by 0 bases and J by 0 bases, with 10 bases between them. The CDR3 has 17 amino acids. Germline V gene data show CDR1 as SGHRS and CDR2 as YFSETQ. CDR3 region: CASSLVQGSSGANVLTF. The CDR3 DNA is TGCGCCAGCAGCTTGGTTCAGGGCAGCTCTGGGGCCAACGTCCTGACTTTC.

This clonotype was seen at least ten times. V is TRBV20-1 and J is TRBJ2-1; 7 bases fit TRBD2. The V gene end was trimmed by 6 bases and the J gene end by 4 bases; junction bases not matched to a gene: 9. The CDR3 has 14 residues. CDR1 is DFQATT and CDR2 is SNEGSKA in the germline V gene (reference sequence). The CDR3 DNA is TGCAGTGCGAGTACTAGCGTCCGTTACAATGAGCAGTTCTTC. Translated, it gives CSASTSVRYNEQFF.

Many counts were recorded for this clonotype. J is TRBJ1-5 and V is TRBV7-9, with 9 bases aligning to TRBD1. CDR1 is SEHNR and CDR2 is FQNEAQ in the germline V gene (reference sequence). Trimming took 7 bases from V and 0 from J; bases not matched to a gene: 13. This CDR3 contains 18 residues. The CDR3 protein is CASTQGTGIRASNQPQHF. CDR3 in DNA: TGTGCCAGCACCCAAGGGACAGGGATAAGGGCTAGCAATCAGCCCCAGCATTTT.

In its sample, this clonotype was seen a few times. V usage is TRBV20-1 and J usage is TRBJ2-7; no firm D call. This CDR3 is 13 amino acids long. V was clipped by 3 bases and J by 2 bases, with 11 bases between them. The germline V gene has CDR1 DFQATT and CDR2 SNEGSKA (reference sequence). CDR3 amino acids: CSASDLWTYEQYF. The CDR3 DNA reads TGCAGTGCTAGCGACTTGTGGACCTACGAGCAGTACTTC.

This clonotype came up many times. DNA for the CDR3: TGTGCCAGCAGGACTCCGACTAGTGCCTACGAGCAGTACTTC. Its protein product is CASRTPTSAYEQYF. The chain employs TRBV27 and TRBJ2-7; D possibly corresponds to TRBD2 (6 bases). The CDR3 consists of 14 residues. The V end was cut by 6 bases, the J end by 2 bases, with 14 bases between. Germline loops: CDR1 MNHEY, CDR2 SMNVEV (reference sequence).

This clonotype appeared a few times. V and J are TRBV29-1 and TRBJ1-1; 9 nucleotides agree with TRBD1. V dropped 5 bases and J dropped 1; count of bases not matched to a gene: 2. Germline V CDR1 and CDR2: SQVTM, ANQGSEA. The CDR3 is 13 residues long. The CDR3 DNA sequence: TGCAGCGTTCCGGGACAGGGGAACACTGAAGCTTTCTTT. It specifies CSVPGQGNTEAFF.

This clonotype was found a few times. V gene TRBV10-1 combines with J gene TRBJ2-5; D gene ambiguous. Trimming took off 0 bases at V and 4 bases at J, with 6 bases between the two ends. There are 13 residues in the CDR3. CDR1 and CDR2 from the germline V gene are WNHNN and SYGVQD (reference sequence). CDR3 sequence: CASSESSAETQYF. The CDR3 DNA sequence: TGCGCCAGCAGTGAGTCGTCGGCAGAGACCCAGTACTTC.

This clonotype was seen more than once but under ten times. This sequence joins TRBV7-2 and TRBJ2-1; TRBD2 matches at 13 bases. J gave up 5 bases and V 2 bases, and 6 bases lay outside the gene matches. The germline gives CDR1 SGHTA, CDR2 FQGNSA. This CDR3 is built from 17 residues. The CDR3 nucleotides read TGTGCCAGCAGCTTACAACTAGCGGGAGGGGGGAACAATGAGCAGTTCTTC. Translation gives CASSLQLAGGGNNEQFF.

The sample holds a few counts of this clonotype. The V gene is TRBV13, the J gene TRBJ2-3; D may correspond to TRBD1 or TRBD2 (5 bases each). CDR3 size: 17 residues. V lost 0 bases to trimming and J lost 2 bases, with 15 bases between them. Germline lookup yields CDR1 PRHDT and CDR2 FYEKMQ (reference sequence). In DNA, the CDR3 is TGTGCCAGCAGCTTAGGAGGGGAGTTCCAGCTCACAGATACGCAGTATTTT. Protein: CASSLGGEFQLTDTQYF.

V gene TRBV10-1 combines with J gene TRBJ2-2, with 8 bases that match TRBD1. This CDR3 is built from 15 residues. J was trimmed by 6 bases and V by 0 bases; bases with no gene match: 3. The germline gives CDR1 WNHNN, CDR2 SYGVQD (reference sequence). The CDR3: CASSESGTGPGELFF. The CDR3 nucleotides read TGCGCCAGCAGTGAGTCCGGGACAGGCCCCGGGGAGCTGTTTTTT.

This clonotype was found a few times. This rearrangement joins TRBV12-3 or TRBV12-4 to TRBJ2-1, with D perhaps matching TRBD2 (5 bases). V was clipped by 6 bases and J by 3 bases, with 12 bases between them. The CDR3 consists of 14 residues. The CDR3 region is CASRSGGRYNEQFF. CDR3 DNA sequence: TGTGCCAGCAGATCTGGAGGCCGCTACAATGAGCAGTTCTTC.

The rearrangement links TRBV28 to TRBJ2-7; 7 nucleotides agree with TRBD1. Germline V gene sequence: CDR1 MDHEN, CDR2 SYDVKM. V lost 3 bases and J lost 0; bases outside the gene matches: 11. This CDR3 is built from 17 residues. The CDR3 protein is CASSFKRDRYYSYEQYF. Here the CDR3 DNA reads TGTGCCAGCAGTTTTAAACGGGACAGATATTACTCCTACGAGCAGTACTTC.

V and J are TRBV15 and TRBJ2-1; D may correspond to TRBD1 or TRBD2 (5 bases each). Germline V gene data show CDR1 as LNHNV and CDR2 as YYDKDF (reference sequence). The ends were cut back, 3 bases at V and 3 bases at J, with 21 bases in the middle. CDR3 length equals 18 residues. In nucleotides, the CDR3 is TGTGCCACCAGCAGTACTTGGGACCTAAACCCTCGCTACAATGAGCAGTTCTTC. Translation: CATSSTWDLNPRYNEQFF.

The J gene is TRBJ2-3, the V gene TRBV20-1; D gene uncertain. Trimming took 4 bases from V and 0 from J, leaving 5 bases between them. The CDR3 length is 12 residues. Germline V lookup: CDR1 DFQATT, CDR2 SNEGSKA (reference sequence). CDR3 amino acids: CSAIRSTDTQYF. The CDR3 DNA is TGCAGTGCTATTAGGAGCACAGATACGCAGTATTTT.

The gene calls are TRBV3-1 and TRBJ1-5; D is unresolved. CDR3 length equals 13 residues. In germline, CDR1 is LGHDT, CDR2 YNNKEL (reference sequence). V shed 2 bases and J shed 4 bases, with 6 bases lying between them. The CDR3 is CASSQTENQPQHF. CDR3 DNA sequence: TGTGCCAGCAGCCAAACTGAGAATCAGCCCCAGCATTTT. Full variable domain (outside the CDR3, taken from reference TRBV3-1 and TRBJ1-5): DTAVSQTPKYLVTQMGNDKSIKCEQNLGHDTMYWYKQDSKKFLKIMFSYNNKELIINETVPNRFSPKSPDKAHLNLHINSLELGDSAVYFCASSQTENQPQHFGDGTRLSIL.